The 5 T cell receptor beta chains below were found in one sample sequenced in a study of blood T cell repertoires in COVID-19. Using immunoSEQ multiplex PCR, the repertoire was profiled, and TCRdb retains in-frame clones only, with some absent. The sample holds around 300,000 clones, just under 90% seen once. Input material: PBMCs or T cells enriched from blood (not recorded which). The receptors originated from a woman aged 25-40 years who had recovered from COVID-19.

The chain couples TRBV18 to TRBJ2-1, with 8 bases fitting TRBD2. There are 19 residues in the CDR3. Germline CDR1 and CDR2: KGHSH and LQKENI. V lost 0 bases, J lost 1 base, and 11 bases stayed unmatched. CDR3 protein: CASSPPIGSGSSSYNEQFF. In nucleotides, the CDR3 is TGTGCCAGCTCACCACCTATCGGGAGCGGGAGTAGTTCCTACAATGAGCAGTTCTTC.

This clone was seen a handful of times. The identical CDR3 is also encoded by other nucleotide sequences in the sample. V gene TRBV4-3 combines with J gene TRBJ1-2; D ambiguous. Trimming shortened V by 1 base and J by 7 bases, and 7 bases separated the two germline ends. Germline V gives CDR1 LGHNA, CDR2 YSLEER. This CDR3 is 12 amino acids long. CDR3 loop: CASSQGGSGYTF. CDR3 nucleotides: TGCGCCAGCAGCCAAGGTGGGAGTGGCTACACCTTC.

This clone has just a few counts. This chain connects TRBV11-2 to TRBJ2-1; TRBD2 might be the D (6 bases). The CDR3 has 14 residues. The germline CDR1 and CDR2 sequences are SGHAT and FQNNGV. Deletions cut 1 base from V and 8 bases from J, with 12 bases between. CDR3 DNA sequence: TGTGCCAGCAGCTTAGGGACTACAGGTGATGAGCAGTTCTTC. Its protein product is CASSLGTTGDEQFF.

The genes are TRBV28 and TRBJ1-5; tentatively, D is TRBD1 (5 bases). The CDR3 is 14 residues long. Trimming cost V 10 bases and J 0 bases, with 13 bases left between them. Germline V lookup: CDR1 MDHEN, CDR2 SYDVKM. CDR3 protein: CATKQVISNQPQHF. In nucleotides, the CDR3 is TGTGCCACCAAACAGGTGATTAGCAATCAGCCCCAGCATTTT.

CDR3 nucleotides: TGTGCCAGCAGCGGACAGGGTAGGATGAGAGCTGGAAACACCATATATTTT. Translating it yields CASSGQGRMRAGNTIYF. The J gene is TRBJ1-3, the V gene TRBV7-9, with 8 nucleotides matching TRBD1. V dropped 5 bases and J dropped 2; count of bases not matched to a gene: 11. This CDR3 spans 17 amino acids. Germline-derived CDR1 and CDR2 are SEHNR and FQNEAQ (reference sequence).